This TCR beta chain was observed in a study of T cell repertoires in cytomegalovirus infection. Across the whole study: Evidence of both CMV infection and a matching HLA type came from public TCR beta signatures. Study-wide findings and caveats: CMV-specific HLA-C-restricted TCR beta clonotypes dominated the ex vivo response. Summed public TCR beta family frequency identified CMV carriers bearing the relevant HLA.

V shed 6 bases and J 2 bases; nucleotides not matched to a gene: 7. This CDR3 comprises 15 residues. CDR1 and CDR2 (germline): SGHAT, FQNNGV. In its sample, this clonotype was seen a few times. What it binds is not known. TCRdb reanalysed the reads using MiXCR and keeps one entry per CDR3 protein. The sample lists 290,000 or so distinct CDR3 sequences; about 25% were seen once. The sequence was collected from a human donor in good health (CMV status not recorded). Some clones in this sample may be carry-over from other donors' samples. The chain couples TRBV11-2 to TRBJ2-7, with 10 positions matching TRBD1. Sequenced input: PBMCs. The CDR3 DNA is TGTGCCAGCAGATTCGACAGGGGGCTTACCTACGAGCAGTACTTC. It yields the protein CASRFDRGLTYEQYF.